This T cell receptor (beta chain) stems from a study of T cells after yellow fever vaccination (dated by TCRdb to the late 2010s). For the wider study: The SMART-Seq v4 Ultra Low Input RNA kit was used to prepare libraries from fractions with low cell numbers. To follow T-cell clones before and after primary and booster YFV17D yellow fever vaccination, bulk TCR alpha and beta repertoires were sequenced over time. Two healthy male donors, one aged 18 to 29 and one aged 30 to 40 years, made up the cohort. Blood was drawn at multiple timepoints before and after primary and secondary immunization, with bulk PBMC replicates and cell subsets isolated.

Deletion took 7 bases off V and 2 bases off J, with a span of 21 bases between the germline ends. Looking up the germline V gene yields CDR1 MNHNS and CDR2 SASEGT. The CDR3 covers 17 residues, taking in both the cysteine and the phenylalanine. Just the 51-base CDR3 DNA is kept, in frame starting at base 1. This clonotype was detected a few times. No clone much larger than this one lies a single base away; base qualities are absent. Taken with the paper, the label for treatment or condition translates to: live attenuated yellow fever vaccine strain. A standard Ficoll-Paque protocol was used to isolate PBMCs from peripheral blood. Epitope-specific CD8 T cells were sorted using a dextramer loaded with the yellow fever NS4B epitope peptide, with anti-CD3 and anti-CD8 staining. TriZol was used to extract RNA from bulk PBMCs, from CD4 and CD8 fractions, and from dextramer-positive and dextramer-negative fractions.

Paper-wide results and their limitations: Most clones expanded after primary vaccination were re-detected after the booster (almost 98% of CD4 and around nine tenths of CD8), suggesting broad memory maintenance. Computational filtering was required because FACS-sorted repertoires could contain abundant contaminating clonotypes from the bulk population. A small fraction of clonotypes showed up in both the CD4 and CD8 compartments, probably as a result of convergent recombination. Compared with the primary T-cell response, the secondary T-cell response was faster but weaker, reaching its peak on day 5 rather than on day 15. Because only two donors were included in the study, the extent to which the findings can be generalized is limited.

TCR cDNA was made using 5'RACE template switching, a step that added a universal primer site and unique molecular identifiers. Priming for cDNA synthesis came from both the TCR alpha and TCR beta constant segments. Libraries were amplified in two PCR steps, with sample barcodes and sequencing adapters added in the second step. Libraries were sequenced on Illumina HiSeq 2500 (2x100 bp) or NovaSeq (2x150 bp). For the original study's pipeline: Demultiplexing of reads and collapsing into UMI consensus sequences were performed with MIGEC, and V(D)J alignment was carried out with MiXCR. Vaccine-responding clonotypes were defined with edgeR using replicate PBMC samples, requiring FDR below 0.01 and a log2 fold change above 5 up to day 15. CD4 or CD8 identity was assigned to each bulk clonotype according to whether the clonotype was present at higher abundance in the sequenced CD4 repertoire or the sequenced CD8 repertoire. Clonotypes enriched at least 10-fold in dextramer-positive versus dextramer-negative fractions were classed as NS4B-specific, and CD4-biased clonotypes were left out. TCRdb reanalyzed the raw reads on its own, using fastp at Q25 for trimming and MiXCR for clone calling, and kept in-frame beta chains. Rows are combined by CDR3 protein, so each entry shows the most common genes and DNA. Clone size and V and J calls follow TCRdb, not the original study. A total of about 94,000 distinct CDR3 sequences appear in this sample, more than 7.5% of them only once. Over 15% of the sample is taken by the ten largest.

The material was CD8+ T cells not binding an NS4B(214-222) dextramer, sorted from PBMCs, obtained more than 13 days after the first yellow fever vaccination. Read against the paper, the sample's cell subset or site label means: NS4B epitope dextramer-negative CD8 T cells. This TCR was sampled from a young man who received the YFV17D yellow fever vaccine. Recombination joined TRBV6-1 with TRBJ2-1; TRBD2 is possibly the D segment (6 matching bases). The DNA reads TGTGCCAGCACGGGGGATGGCCCTGGGGATCCCTACAATGAGCAGTTCTTC. Its coded protein is CASTGDGPGDPYNEQFF.